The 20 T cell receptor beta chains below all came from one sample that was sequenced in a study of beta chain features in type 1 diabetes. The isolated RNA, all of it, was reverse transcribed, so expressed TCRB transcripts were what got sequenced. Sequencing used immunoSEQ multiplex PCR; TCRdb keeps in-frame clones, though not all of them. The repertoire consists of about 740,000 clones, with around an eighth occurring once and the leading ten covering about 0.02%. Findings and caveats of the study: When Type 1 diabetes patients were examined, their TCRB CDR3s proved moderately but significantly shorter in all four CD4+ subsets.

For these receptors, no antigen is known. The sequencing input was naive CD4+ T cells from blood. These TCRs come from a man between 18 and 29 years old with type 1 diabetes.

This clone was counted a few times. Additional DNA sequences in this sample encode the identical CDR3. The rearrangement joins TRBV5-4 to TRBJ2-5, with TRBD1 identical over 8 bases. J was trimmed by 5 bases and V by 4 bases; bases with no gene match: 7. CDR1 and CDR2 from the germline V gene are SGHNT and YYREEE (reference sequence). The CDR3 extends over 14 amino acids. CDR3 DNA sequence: TGTGCCAGCAGCGTCGGACAGGGTAGTGAGACCCAGTACTTC. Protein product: CASSVGQGSETQYF.

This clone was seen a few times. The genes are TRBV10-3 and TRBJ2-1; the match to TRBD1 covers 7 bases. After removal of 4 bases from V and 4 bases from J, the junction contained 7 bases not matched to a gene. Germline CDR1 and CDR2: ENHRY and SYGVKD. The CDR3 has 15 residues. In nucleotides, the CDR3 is TGTGCCATCAGTGGAACAGGGGTCAGGTACAATGAGCAGTTCTTC. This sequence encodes CAISGTGVRYNEQFF.

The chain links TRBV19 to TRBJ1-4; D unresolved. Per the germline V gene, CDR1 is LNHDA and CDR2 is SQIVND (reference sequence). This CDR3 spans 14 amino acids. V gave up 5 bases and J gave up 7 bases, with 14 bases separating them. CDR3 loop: CASSGAAEGEKLFF. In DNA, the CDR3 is TGTGCCAGTAGTGGAGCTGCTGAGGGTGAAAAACTGTTTTTT.

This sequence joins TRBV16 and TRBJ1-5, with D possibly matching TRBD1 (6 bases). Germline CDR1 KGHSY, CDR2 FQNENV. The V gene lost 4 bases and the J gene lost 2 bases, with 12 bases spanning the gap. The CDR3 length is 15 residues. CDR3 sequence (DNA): TGTGCCAGCAGCCCCCAGGGGCCCGGCAATCAGCCCCAGCATTTT. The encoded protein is CASSPQGPGNQPQHF.

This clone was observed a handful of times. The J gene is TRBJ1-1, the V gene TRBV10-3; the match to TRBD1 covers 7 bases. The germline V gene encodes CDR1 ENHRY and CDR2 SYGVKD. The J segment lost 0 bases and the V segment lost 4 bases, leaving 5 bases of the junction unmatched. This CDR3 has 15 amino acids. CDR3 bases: TGTGCCATCAGTGTGGACAGGACCATGAACACTGAAGCTTTCTTT. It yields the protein CAISVDRTMNTEAFF.

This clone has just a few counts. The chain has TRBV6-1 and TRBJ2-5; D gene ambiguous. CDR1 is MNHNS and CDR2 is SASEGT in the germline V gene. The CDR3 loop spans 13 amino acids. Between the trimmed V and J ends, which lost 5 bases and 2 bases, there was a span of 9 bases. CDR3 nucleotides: TGTGCCAGCAGTAGGGTCGGTCAAGAGACCCAGTACTTC. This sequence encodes CASSRVGQETQYF.

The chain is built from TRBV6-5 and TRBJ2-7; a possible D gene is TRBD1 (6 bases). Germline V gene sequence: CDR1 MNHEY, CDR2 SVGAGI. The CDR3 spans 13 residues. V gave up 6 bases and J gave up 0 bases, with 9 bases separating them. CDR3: CASSRGSSYEQYF. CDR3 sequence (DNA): TGTGCCAGCAGCAGGGGAAGCTCCTACGAGCAGTACTTC.

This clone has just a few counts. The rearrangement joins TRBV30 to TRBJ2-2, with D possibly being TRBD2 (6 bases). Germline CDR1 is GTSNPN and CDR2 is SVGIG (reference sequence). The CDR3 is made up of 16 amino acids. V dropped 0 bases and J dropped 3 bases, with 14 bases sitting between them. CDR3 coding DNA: TGTGCCTGGAGTGTACTGCGGGGCTTCGACACCGGGGAGCTGTTTTTT. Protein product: CAWSVLRGFDTGELFF.

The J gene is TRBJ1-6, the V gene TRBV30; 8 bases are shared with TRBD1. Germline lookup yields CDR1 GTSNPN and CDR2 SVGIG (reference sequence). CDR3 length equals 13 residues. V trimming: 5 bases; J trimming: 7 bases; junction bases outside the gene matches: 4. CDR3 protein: CAWAGQVNSPLHF. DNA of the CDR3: TGTGCCTGGGCGGGACAGGTGAATTCACCCCTCCACTTT.

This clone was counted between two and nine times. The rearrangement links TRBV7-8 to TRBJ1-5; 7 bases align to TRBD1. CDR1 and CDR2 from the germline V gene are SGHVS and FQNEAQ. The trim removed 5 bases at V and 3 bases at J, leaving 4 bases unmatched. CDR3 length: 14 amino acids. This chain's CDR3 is CASSVTGDNQPQHF. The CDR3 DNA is TGTGCCAGCAGCGTTACAGGGGACAATCAGCCCCAGCATTTT.

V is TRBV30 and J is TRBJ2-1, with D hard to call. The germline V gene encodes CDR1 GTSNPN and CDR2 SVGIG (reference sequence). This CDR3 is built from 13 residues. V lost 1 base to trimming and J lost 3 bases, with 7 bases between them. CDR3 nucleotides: TGTGCCTGGAGTGCGGGTAACTACAATGAGCAGTTCTTC. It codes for CAWSAGNYNEQFF.

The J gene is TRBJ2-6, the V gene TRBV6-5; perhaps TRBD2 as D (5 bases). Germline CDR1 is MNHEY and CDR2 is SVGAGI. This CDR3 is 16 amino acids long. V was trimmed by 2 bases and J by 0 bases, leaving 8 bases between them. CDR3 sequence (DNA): TGTGCCAGCAGTTACGGACTGTTCTCTGGGGCCAACGTCCTGACTTTC. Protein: CASSYGLFSGANVLTF.

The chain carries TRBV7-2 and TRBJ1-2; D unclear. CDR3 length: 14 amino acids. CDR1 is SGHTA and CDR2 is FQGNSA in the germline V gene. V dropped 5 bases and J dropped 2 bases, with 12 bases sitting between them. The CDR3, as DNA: TGTGCCAGCAGCCCTGGCCAGTTGAACTATGGCTACACCTTC. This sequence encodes CASSPGQLNYGYTF.

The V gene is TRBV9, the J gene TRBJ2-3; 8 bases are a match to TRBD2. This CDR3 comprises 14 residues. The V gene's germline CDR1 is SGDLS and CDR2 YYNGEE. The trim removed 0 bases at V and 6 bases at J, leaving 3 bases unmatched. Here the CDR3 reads CASSVVAGSDTQYF. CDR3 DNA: TGTGCCAGCAGCGTAGTAGCGGGGAGCGATACGCAGTATTTT.

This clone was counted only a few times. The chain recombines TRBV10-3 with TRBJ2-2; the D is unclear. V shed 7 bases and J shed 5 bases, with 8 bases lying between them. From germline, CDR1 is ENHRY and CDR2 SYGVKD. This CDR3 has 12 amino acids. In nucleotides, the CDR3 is TGTGCCATCAAAGATGGGACCGGGGAGCTGTTTTTT. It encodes CAIKDGTGELFF.

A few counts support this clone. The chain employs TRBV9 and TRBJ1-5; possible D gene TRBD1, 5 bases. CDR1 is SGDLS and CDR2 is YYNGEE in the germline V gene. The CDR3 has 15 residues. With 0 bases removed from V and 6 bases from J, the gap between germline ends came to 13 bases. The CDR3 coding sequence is TGTGCCAGCAGCGTAGGTCAGGGAGGATTTCAGCCCCAGCATTTT. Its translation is CASSVGQGGFQPQHF.

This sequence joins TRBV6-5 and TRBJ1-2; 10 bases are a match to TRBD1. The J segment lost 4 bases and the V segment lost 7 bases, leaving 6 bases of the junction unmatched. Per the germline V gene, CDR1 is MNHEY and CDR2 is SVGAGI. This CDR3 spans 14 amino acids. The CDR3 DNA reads TGTGCCAGCACCATGGACAGGGGGACCTATGGCTACACCTTC. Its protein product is CASTMDRGTYGYTF.

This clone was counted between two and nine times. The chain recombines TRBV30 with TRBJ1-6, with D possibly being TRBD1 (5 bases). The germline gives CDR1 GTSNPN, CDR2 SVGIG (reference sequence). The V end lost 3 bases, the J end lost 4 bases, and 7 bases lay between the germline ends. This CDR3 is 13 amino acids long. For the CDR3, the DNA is TGTGCCTGGAGCCAGGGTTATAATTCACCCCTCCACTTT. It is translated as CAWSQGYNSPLHF.

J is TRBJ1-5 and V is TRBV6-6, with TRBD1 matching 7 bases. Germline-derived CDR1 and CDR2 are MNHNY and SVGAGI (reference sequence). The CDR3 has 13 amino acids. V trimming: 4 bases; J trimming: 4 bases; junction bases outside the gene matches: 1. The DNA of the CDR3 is TGTGCCAGCAGTTCACAGGGGAATCAGCCCCAGCATTTT. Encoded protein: CASSSQGNQPQHF.

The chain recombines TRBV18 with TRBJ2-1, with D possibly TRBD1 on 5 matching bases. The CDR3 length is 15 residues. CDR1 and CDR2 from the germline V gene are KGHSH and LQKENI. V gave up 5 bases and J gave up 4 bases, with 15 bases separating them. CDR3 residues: CASSSSQGPYNEQFF. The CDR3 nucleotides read TGTGCCAGCTCATCTTCTCAGGGCCCTTACAATGAGCAGTTCTTC. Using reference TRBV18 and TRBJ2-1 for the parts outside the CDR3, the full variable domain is NAGVMQNPRHLVRRRGQEARLRCSPMKGHSHVYWYRQLPEEGLKFMVYLQKENIIDESGMPKERFSAEFPKEGPSILRIQQVVRGDSAAYFCASSSSQGPYNEQFFGPGTRLTVL.